These T cell receptor beta chains were read from a single sample in a study of blood T cell repertoires in COVID-19. Clones were read by immunoSEQ multiplex PCR, and TCRdb kept only the in-frame ones, dropping some. There are around 60,000 clones in the sample; 85% to 90% occur only once, and about 13% lies in the top ten. The sequencing sample was made of peripheral blood. These receptors were taken from a man in his sixties with active COVID-19. CDR3s include the opening cysteine and the closing phenylalanine or tryptophan. Fields, in order: CDR3 protein, CDR3 DNA, V gene, clone size, J gene, D gene. The D gene is left open where the match is weak. Only some rows state a clone size, as once, few, many or a class for expanded clones.

cdr3_aa: CASTKDSGPNVLTF
cdr3_nt: TGTGCCAGCACAAAGGACTCCGGGCCCAACGTCCTGACTTTC
v_call: TRBV9
clone_size: -
j_call: TRBJ2-6
d_call: -

cdr3_aa: CASSAQEFEGNTIYF
cdr3_nt: TGTGCCAGCAGCGCACAGGAATTCGAAGGAAACACCATATATTTT
v_call: TRBV9
clone_size: once
j_call: TRBJ1-3
d_call: -

cdr3_aa: CASSLKGASSGNTIYF
cdr3_nt: TGTGCCAGCAGTTTAAAGGGGGCGAGCTCTGGAAACACCATATATTTT
v_call: TRBV27
clone_size: once
j_call: TRBJ1-3
d_call: TRBD1

cdr3_aa: CASSIDLPGSSYNSPLHF
cdr3_nt: TGTGCCAGTAGTATAGATCTACCGGGAAGCTCCTATAATTCACCCCTCCACTTT
v_call: TRBV19
clone_size: -
j_call: TRBJ1-6
d_call: -

cdr3_aa: CASSHSGQGNYGYTF
cdr3_nt: TGTGCCAGTAGCCACTCGGGACAGGGAAACTATGGCTACACCTTC
v_call: TRBV19
clone_size: -
j_call: TRBJ1-2
d_call: TRBD1

cdr3_aa: CASSVGTAGGGYTF
cdr3_nt: TGTGCCAGCAGCGTAGGAACGGCTGGGGGGGGCTACACCTTC
v_call: TRBV9
clone_size: -
j_call: TRBJ1-2
d_call: -

cdr3_aa: CASSQEGAGVGEQYF
cdr3_nt: TGCGCCAGCAGCCAAGAGGGGGCAGGGGTAGGGGAGCAGTACTTC
v_call: TRBV4-3
clone_size: -
j_call: TRBJ2-7
d_call: -

cdr3_aa: CAIGLFNEQFF
cdr3_nt: TGTGCCATAGGACTCTTCAATGAGCAGTTCTTC
v_call: TRBV10-3
clone_size: -
j_call: TRBJ2-1
d_call: -

cdr3_aa: CASSLGGRGNTEAFF
cdr3_nt: TGTGCCAGCAGCTTGGGGGGGCGTGGGAACACTGAAGCTTTCTTT
v_call: TRBV5-8
clone_size: -
j_call: TRBJ1-1
d_call: -

cdr3_aa: CASSLPGDQPQHF
cdr3_nt: TGTGCCAGCAGTTTACCAGGCGATCAGCCCCAGCATTTT
v_call: TRBV28
clone_size: -
j_call: TRBJ1-5
d_call: -

cdr3_aa: CAIMGRGSFNQPQHF
cdr3_nt: TGTGCCATCATGGGCAGGGGCTCTTTCAATCAGCCCCAGCATTTT
v_call: TRBV10-3
clone_size: -
j_call: TRBJ1-5
d_call: -

cdr3_aa: CASSPGGTGKETQYF
cdr3_nt: TGTGCCAGCAGCCCCGGAGGGACAGGGAAAGAGACCCAGTACTTC
v_call: TRBV5-4
clone_size: -
j_call: TRBJ2-5
d_call: TRBD1

cdr3_aa: CASIPSGLAGPTPRELFF
cdr3_nt: TGTGCCAGCATCCCCTCGGGACTAGCGGGGCCCACACCGCGGGAGCTGTTTTTT
v_call: TRBV28
clone_size: -
j_call: TRBJ2-2
d_call: TRBD2

cdr3_aa: CASSEGFLSGTSGYNEQFF
cdr3_nt: TGTGCCAGCAGTGAGGGGTTTTTGTCTGGGACTAGCGGGTACAATGAGCAGTTCTTC
v_call: TRBV6-1
clone_size: -
j_call: TRBJ2-1
d_call: TRBD2

cdr3_aa: CASSSSWGLAESYNEQFF
cdr3_nt: TGTGCCAGCAGCTCTAGTTGGGGACTAGCGGAGTCCTACAATGAGCAGTTCTTC
v_call: TRBV9
clone_size: -
j_call: TRBJ2-1
d_call: TRBD2

cdr3_aa: CASSYYETLVYEQYF
cdr3_nt: TGTGCCAGCAGTTACTACGAGACCCTAGTGTACGAGCAGTACTTC
v_call: TRBV6-2/TRBV6-3
clone_size: -
j_call: TRBJ2-7
d_call: -

cdr3_aa: CASSEGAGGKGTGELFF
cdr3_nt: TGTGCCAGCAGCGAGGGAGCGGGGGGTAAGGGCACCGGGGAGCTGTTTTTT
v_call: TRBV9
clone_size: -
j_call: TRBJ2-2
d_call: TRBD2

cdr3_aa: CSVGLPSNYGYTF
cdr3_nt: TGCAGCGTTGGACTCCCAAGTAACTATGGCTACACCTTC
v_call: TRBV29-1
clone_size: -
j_call: TRBJ1-2
d_call: -

cdr3_aa: CASSPGGYNEKLFF
cdr3_nt: TGTGCCAGCAGCCCTGGAGGTTATAATGAAAAACTGTTTTTT
v_call: TRBV5-5
clone_size: -
j_call: TRBJ1-4
d_call: -

cdr3_aa: CASSLSRGETQYF
cdr3_nt: TGTGCCAGCAGCTTAAGCAGAGGGGAGACCCAGTACTTC
v_call: TRBV7-3
clone_size: -
j_call: TRBJ2-5
d_call: -

cdr3_aa: CASSLGQGDQPQHF
cdr3_nt: TGTGCCAGCAGCTTGGGTCAGGGCGATCAGCCCCAGCATTTT
v_call: TRBV5-8
clone_size: -
j_call: TRBJ1-5
d_call: -

cdr3_aa: CASSTGAEQYF
cdr3_nt: TGTGCCAGCAGCACAGGGGCCGAGCAGTACTTC
v_call: TRBV6-5
clone_size: -
j_call: TRBJ2-7
d_call: TRBD1

cdr3_aa: CASSLAVGTGTSGTGEQYF
cdr3_nt: TGTGCCAGCAGCTTAGCGGTTGGAACCGGGACTAGCGGGACAGGAGAGCAGTACTTC
v_call: TRBV7-8
clone_size: -
j_call: TRBJ2-7
d_call: TRBD2

cdr3_aa: CASSYGGPVSWSLRSGANVLTF
cdr3_nt: TGTGCCAGCAGTTACGGAGGGCCAGTAAGTTGGTCTCTTAGGTCTGGGGCCAACGTCCTGACTTTC
v_call: TRBV9
clone_size: once
j_call: TRBJ2-6
d_call: -

cdr3_aa: CASVGTESYEQYF
cdr3_nt: TGCGCCAGTGTAGGGACAGAATCTTACGAGCAGTACTTC
v_call: TRBV5-1
clone_size: few
j_call: TRBJ2-7
d_call: TRBD1

cdr3_aa: CASSYSTDYGYTF
cdr3_nt: TGTGCCAGCAGTTATTCGACAGACTATGGCTACACCTTC
v_call: TRBV6-5
clone_size: few
j_call: TRBJ1-2
d_call: -

cdr3_aa: CASSIGQGAFENQPQHF
cdr3_nt: TGTGCCAGCAGCATAGGACAGGGGGCTTTTGAAAATCAGCCCCAGCATTTT
v_call: TRBV21-1
clone_size: -
j_call: TRBJ1-5
d_call: -

cdr3_aa: CASSPHGGLAGGLYEQYF
cdr3_nt: TGCGCCAGCAGCCCCCATGGCGGACTAGCGGGAGGGCTTTACGAGCAGTACTTC
v_call: TRBV5-1
clone_size: -
j_call: TRBJ2-7
d_call: TRBD2

cdr3_aa: CASNMGGGIQPQHF
cdr3_nt: TGTGCCAGCAATATGGGCGGGGGCATTCAGCCCCAGCATTTT
v_call: TRBV28
clone_size: -
j_call: TRBJ1-5
d_call: -

cdr3_aa: CASSPPGGYNEQFF
cdr3_nt: TGTGCCAGCAGCCCCCCTGGAGGGTACAATGAGCAGTTCTTC
v_call: TRBV9
clone_size: -
j_call: TRBJ2-1
d_call: -

cdr3_aa: CASSIGEREQYF
cdr3_nt: TGTGCCAGCAGTATAGGGGAACGTGAGCAGTACTTC
v_call: TRBV3-1/TRBV3-2
clone_size: -
j_call: TRBJ2-7
d_call: -

cdr3_aa: CASSLATGGDSPLHF
cdr3_nt: TGTGCCAGCAGCTTAGCGACAGGGGGCGACTCACCCCTCCACTTT
v_call: TRBV7-2
clone_size: -
j_call: TRBJ1-6
d_call: TRBD1

cdr3_aa: CASSLHYGGSEAFF
cdr3_nt: TGCGCCAGCAGCCTTCATTACGGGGGATCTGAAGCTTTCTTT
v_call: TRBV4-1
clone_size: few
j_call: TRBJ1-1
d_call: -

cdr3_aa: CAISEQANYGYTF
cdr3_nt: TGTGCCATCAGTGAGCAGGCTAACTATGGCTACACCTTC
v_call: TRBV10-3
clone_size: -
j_call: TRBJ1-2
d_call: -

cdr3_aa: CASSQGTRTAQETQYF
cdr3_nt: TGTGCCAGCAGCCAAGGAACCAGGACAGCACAAGAGACCCAGTACTTC
v_call: TRBV3-1/TRBV3-2
clone_size: -
j_call: TRBJ2-5
d_call: -